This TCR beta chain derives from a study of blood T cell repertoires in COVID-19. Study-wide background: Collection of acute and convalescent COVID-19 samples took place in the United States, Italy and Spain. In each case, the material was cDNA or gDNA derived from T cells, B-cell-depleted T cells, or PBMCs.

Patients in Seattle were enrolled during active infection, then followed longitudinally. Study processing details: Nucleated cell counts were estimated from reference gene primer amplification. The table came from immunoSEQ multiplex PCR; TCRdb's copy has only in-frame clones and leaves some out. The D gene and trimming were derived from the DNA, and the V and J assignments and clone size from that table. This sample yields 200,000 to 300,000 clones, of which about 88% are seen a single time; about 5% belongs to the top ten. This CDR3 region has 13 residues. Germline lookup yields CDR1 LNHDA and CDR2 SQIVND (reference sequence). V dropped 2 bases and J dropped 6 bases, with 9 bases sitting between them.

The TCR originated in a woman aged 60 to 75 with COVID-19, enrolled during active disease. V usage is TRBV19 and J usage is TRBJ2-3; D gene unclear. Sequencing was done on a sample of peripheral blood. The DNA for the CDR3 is TGTGCCAGTAGTATATGGTTACGGGATACGCAGTATTTT. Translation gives CASSIWLRDTQYF.